The sequence of this TCR beta chain was determined in a study of T cell responses to AZD1222 COVID-19 vaccine. This CDR3 is 12 amino acids long. The V end was cut by 1 base, the J end by 7 bases, with 2 bases between. Germline V lookup: CDR1 LNHNV, CDR2 YYDKDF (reference sequence). Libraries were prepared by immunoSEQ multiplex PCR; TCRdb keeps only in-frame clonotypes and omits some of them. The sample consists of about 86,000 clones, 85% to 90% of them appearing once. Study observations and caveats: In the spike-specific TCR repertoire, nearly half reportedly target unmutated variant regions. Without day 14 samples, only post-peak T cell repertoires were studied. Along spike, vaccine-associated CD4 TCRs were found throughout, with dominance at 160-218 and 743-854.

Remarks on this clone: The antigen remains undetermined.

The sample consisted of peripheral blood, taken on day 0 of MenACWY control vaccination. This clonotype was sampled from an adult in good health. The V gene is TRBV15, the J gene TRBJ1-6; D not resolved. CDR3 residues: CATSRGNSPLHF. CDR3 in DNA: TGTGCCACCAGCAGAGGAAATTCACCCCTCCACTTT.